This T cell receptor beta chain was recovered during a study of shared clonotypes between healthy human individuals. Study as a whole: Researchers assigned three CD4 naive, three CD4 memory, two CD8 naive and one CD8 memory plate to each donor.

Study-wide points: In general, naive subsets displayed greater estimated richness than memory subsets did. Enrolling few donors narrowed the genetic and exposure-history diversity that was represented.

This CDR3 has 15 amino acids. V was clipped by 3 bases and J by 8 bases; unmatched bases: 10. Germline V gene data show CDR1 as MDHEN and CDR2 as SYDVKM. Some clones are missing from TCRdb's copy, which holds only in-frame ones; the method was immunoSEQ multiplex PCR. Of roughly 1 million clones detected, more than 75% appear once; the ten largest clones hold approximately 0.5%. This clone appeared a few times. Its specificity is not known. The specimen sequenced was memory CD4+ T cells from PBMCs. As for subset: CD45RA-negative fraction. The sequence was obtained from a man aged 18 to 29 in good health. Some clones in this sample may be carry-over from other donors' samples. V and J are TRBV28 and TRBJ2-1; TRBD2 matches at 7 bases. CDR3 coding DNA: TGTGCCAGCAGTTTCGCCTCCCCCGCGGGGGATGAGCAGTTCTTC. This sequence encodes CASSFASPAGDEQFF.